This TCR beta chain was recovered during a study of blood T cell repertoires in COVID-19. Study-level information: The United States, Italy and Spain were the sources of the acute and convalescent COVID-19 samples. In each case, the material was cDNA or gDNA derived from T cells, B-cell-depleted T cells, or PBMCs.

V lost 4 bases and J lost 5, with 11 bases in between. Germline values: CDR1 LGHDT, CDR2 YNNKEL (reference sequence). The CDR3 totals 13 residues. As originally analysed: Estimation of nucleated cell counts relied on the amplification of reference gene primers. Generated by immunoSEQ multiplex PCR, the TCRdb table keeps only in-frame clones and is missing some. The DNA gave D and trimming, while V, J and clone size come from that table. The sample has 200,000 or so clones; around 84% are singletons. Sample: peripheral blood. The chain links TRBV3-1 (or the pseudogene TRBV3-2) to TRBJ1-1, with D possibly being TRBD1 (5 bases). The source of this sequence is a human donor in a cohort sampled during active COVID-19. The CDR3 is CASSPFGGTEAFF. The CDR3 coding sequence is TGTGCCAGCAGCCCTTTCGGGGGGACTGAAGCTTTCTTT.